A single sample gave rise to the 25 T cell receptor beta chains below, sequenced in a study of response to subunit inactivated influenza vaccine (dated by TCRdb to 2017 to 2018). To prepare the library, RT-PCR was applied. The sample was run on an Illumina HiSeq 2500. TCRdb redid the processing of the public reads, applying fastp at Q25 and MiXCR, and retained in-frame beta chains. Rows matching on CDR3 protein sequence are summarized as one entry with the most common DNA and genes. A total of 160,000 or so distinct CDR3 sequences appear in this sample, 11% of them only once. The ten largest account for around 12% of the sample. Interpreted using the paper, the time point label stands for: approximately 40 days after influenza vaccine administration. The sample consisted of non-naive T cells sorted from PBMCs, taken roughly 48 days after vaccination. The sample's cell subset or site, from its label and the paper: memory T cell fraction. The receptors stem from a man between 45 and 60 years old who received an inactivated influenza vaccine. Donor details come from another sample of the same person, matched by shared clones.

There are a few counts of this clonotype. The V and J genes are TRBV6-1 and TRBJ2-3; D uncertain. Germline V gene lookup returns CDR1 MNHNS and CDR2 SASEGT. With 6 bases removed from V and 0 bases from J, the gap between germline ends came to 10 bases. The CDR3 consists of 14 residues. Written as DNA, the CDR3 is TGTGCCAGCAGATCACAATCTAGCACAGATACGCAGTATTTT. Amino acids: CASRSQSSTDTQYF.

This clonotype appeared a few times. This chain joins TRBV6-2 or TRBV6-3 and TRBJ2-4; 7 bases map to TRBD1. Germline loops: CDR1 MNHEY, CDR2 SVGEGT. The CDR3 loop spans 15 amino acids. The trim removed 2 bases at V and 4 bases at J, leaving 5 bases unmatched. The DNA of the CDR3 is TGTGCCAGCAGTTACACGGGACAGCTTAAAAACATTCAGTACTTC. Translating gives CASSYTGQLKNIQYF.

This clonotype was seen more than once but under ten times. An end of the junction does not agree with germline; a read error may underlie this. The chain uses TRBV20-1 and TRBJ2-7; a possible D gene is TRBD1 (5 bases). The CDR3 totals 13 residues. Germline V gene lookup returns CDR1 DFQATT and CDR2 SNEGSKA (reference sequence). CDR3 sequence (DNA): TGCAGTGCTAGACATCAGGGCCTCAGGTCCATTGACTTC. Its protein is CSARHQGLRSIDF.

This clonotype showed up just a few times. The chain joins TRBV27 to TRBJ2-3; D call uncertain. CDR1 MNHEY and CDR2 SMNVEV come from the germline V gene (reference sequence). This CDR3 has 14 amino acids. With 7 bases removed from V and 0 bases from J, the gap between germline ends came to 11 bases. The CDR3 here is CASTAGRSTDTQYF. CDR3 DNA sequence: TGTGCCAGCACCGCCGGAAGGAGCACAGATACGCAGTATTTT.

In its sample, this clonotype was seen a few times. The chain recombines TRBV5-1 with TRBJ1-1; the D gene is possibly TRBD1 (5 bases). Germline lookup yields CDR1 SGHRS and CDR2 YFSETQ. Trimming removed 1 base at V and 4 bases at J, with 11 bases between. CDR3 length: 14 amino acids. Here the CDR3 reads CASSLTRGGTEAFF. CDR3 DNA: TGCGCCAGCAGCTTGACACGGGGGGGCACTGAAGCTTTCTTT.

Regarding this clonotype: A much larger clone is a single base away; this may be a read error. The chain has TRBV7-3 and TRBJ2-2, with D perhaps TRBD2 (5 bases). The CDR3 has 12 amino acids. Germline-derived CDR1 and CDR2 are SGHTA and FQGTGA. CDR3 sequence: CASSLSTGELLF. Written as DNA, the CDR3 is TGTGCCAGCAGCTTATCCACCGGGGAGCTGCTTTTT.

V gene TRBV7-2 combines with J gene TRBJ2-7, with D perhaps being TRBD1 or TRBD2 (5 bases each). Trimming took off 3 bases at V and 0 bases at J, with 15 bases between the two ends. Germline values: CDR1 SGHTA, CDR2 FQGNSA. The CDR3 consists of 16 residues. Here the CDR3 reads CASSLPGTKSSYEQYF. The CDR3 region has the DNA TGTGCCAGCAGCTTGCCGGGGACGAAAAGCTCCTACGAGCAGTACTTC.

This clonotype was recorded many times. This rearrangement joins TRBV2 to TRBJ2-1, with D uncertain. Germline CDR1 reads SNHLY; CDR2 reads FYNNEI. Trimming took 5 bases from V and 3 from J, leaving 20 bases between them. This CDR3 contains 17 residues. The CDR3 DNA reads as TGTGCCAGCAGTTACTCCCCGGTAGTAGGAGTCTACAATGAGCAGTTCTTC. Its protein product is CASSYSPVVGVYNEQFF.

J is TRBJ2-7 and V is TRBV11-2; D could derive from TRBD1 or TRBD2 (5 bases each). Per the germline V gene, CDR1 is SGHAT and CDR2 is FQNNGV. The V and J ends lost 5 bases and 5 bases respectively, with 16 bases between them. This CDR3 spans 14 amino acids. The CDR3 coding sequence is TGTGCCAGCAGCGTCCGGGACGTGGACGACGAGCAGTACTTC. Translating it yields CASSVRDVDDEQYF.

This clonotype came up many times. The chain combines TRBV5-1 with TRBJ2-3, with 9 bases lining up with TRBD2. This CDR3 region has 17 residues. Trimming removed 0 bases from V and 2 bases from J; junction bases left unmatched: 7. Germline V lookup: CDR1 SGHRS, CDR2 YFSETQ. CDR3 DNA sequence: TGCGCCAGCAGCTTGGCCGGAGCGGGGGGCTACACAGATACGCAGTATTTT. Translation gives CASSLAGAGGYTDTQYF. Using reference TRBV5-1 and TRBJ2-3 for the parts outside the CDR3, the full variable domain is KAGVTQTPRYLIKTRGQQVTLSCSPISGHRSVSWYQQTPGQGLQFLFEYFSETQRNKGNFPGRFSGRQFSNSRSEMNVSTLELGDSALYLCASSLAGAGGYTDTQYFGPGTRLTVL.

Only a few counts were recorded for this clonotype. The chain employs TRBV10-2 and TRBJ1-1; D is perhaps TRBD1 (5 bases). The V and J ends lost 6 bases and 2 bases respectively, with 10 bases between them. Germline loops: CDR1 WSHSY, CDR2 SAAADI. This CDR3 is 13 amino acids long. The CDR3 DNA reads TGCGCCAGCAGCGTGACAGCAAACACTGAAGCTTTCTTT. Its translation: CASSVTANTEAFF.

The rearrangement links TRBV20-1 to TRBJ1-5, with D perhaps matching TRBD1 (6 bases). Germline CDR1 and CDR2: DFQATT and SNEGSKA (reference sequence). Trimming stripped 4 bases from V and 3 bases from J, with 13 bases between. The CDR3 runs to 14 residues. CDR3 in amino acids: CSAKQGGVNQPQHF. Written as DNA, the CDR3 is TGCAGTGCTAAACAGGGAGGTGTCAATCAGCCCCAGCATTTT.

The J gene is TRBJ1-1, the V gene TRBV19, with D tentatively TRBD1 (5 bases). Germline V gene lookup returns CDR1 LNHDA and CDR2 SQIVND (reference sequence). The CDR3 is 15 amino acids. Between the trimmed V and J ends, which lost 3 bases and 1 base, there was a span of 12 bases. The CDR3 sequence is CASSILGASNTEAFF. The CDR3 DNA reads TGTGCCAGTAGTATCTTAGGGGCCTCGAACACTGAAGCTTTCTTT.

A few counts support this clonotype. This rearrangement joins TRBV28 to TRBJ2-1; 7 nucleotides line up with TRBD2. Germline CDR1 and CDR2: MDHEN and SYDVKM. CDR3 length equals 19 residues. V was pared by 3 bases and J by 8 bases, with 22 bases of the junction left unmatched. The CDR3 DNA reads as TGTGCCAGCAGTTTGTTTGGATGGGGGGAGGGTAACGTGGGGTATGAGCAGTTCTTC. Translated, it gives CASSLFGWGEGNVGYEQFF.

This clonotype showed up many times. This sequence joins TRBV20-1 and TRBJ2-1; unclear D gene. V was pared by 5 bases and J by 4 bases, with 6 bases between. Germline loops: CDR1 DFQATT, CDR2 SNEGSKA (reference sequence). This CDR3 comprises 11 residues. CDR3 protein: CSADKYNEQFF. In DNA, the CDR3 is TGCAGTGCTGATAAGTACAATGAGCAGTTCTTC.

This sequence joins TRBV16 and TRBJ1-2; D uncertain. Trimming took off 4 bases at V and 1 base at J, with 13 bases between the two ends. Looked up from germline, CDR1 is KGHSY and CDR2 is FQNENV. The CDR3 extends over 15 amino acids. The CDR3 DNA sequence: TGTGCCAGCAGCCCATTTGACGGATTTAACTATGGCTACACCTTC. It encodes CASSPFDGFNYGYTF. The whole variable domain, filled in from reference TRBV16 and TRBJ1-2, reads GEEVAQTPKHLVRGEGQKAKLYCAPIKGHSYVFWYQQVLKNEFKFLISFQNENVFDETGMPKERFSAKCLPNSPCSLEIQATKLEDSAVYFCASSPFDGFNYGYTFGSGTRLTVV.

CDR3 sequence reads: CASSQERGGEQFF. In nucleotides, the CDR3 is TGTGCCAGCAGCCAAGAGCGGGGAGGTGAGCAGTTCTTC. This chain joins TRBV3-1 and TRBJ2-1; D possibly corresponds to TRBD2 (6 bases). CDR1 and CDR2 (germline): LGHDT, YNNKEL (reference sequence). CDR3 length: 13 amino acids. V was shortened by 0 bases and J by 9 bases, with 9 bases between the two germline ends.

This clonotype occurred many times. The chain uses TRBV7-9 and TRBJ2-7; D gene uncertain. CDR1 and CDR2 from the germline V gene are SEHNR and FQNEAQ (reference sequence). CDR3 length: 12 amino acids. The V gene lost 2 bases and the J gene lost 2 bases, with 4 bases spanning the gap. The CDR3 sequence is CASSLSPYEQYF. CDR3 in DNA: TGTGCCAGCAGCTTAAGCCCCTACGAGCAGTACTTC.

This rearrangement joins TRBV20-1 to TRBJ2-7; D perhaps matches TRBD1 (6 bases). The V gene lost 2 bases and the J gene lost 4 bases, with 15 bases spanning the gap. The length of the CDR3 is 14 residues. The germline V gene encodes CDR1 DFQATT and CDR2 SNEGSKA (reference sequence). As DNA, the CDR3 is TGCAGTGCTAGACGCCAGGGGAATGGTTACGAGCAGTACTTC. Encoded protein: CSARRQGNGYEQYF.

The V call is TRBV7-2, the J call TRBJ2-1; 7 nucleotides agree with TRBD2. The trim removed 4 bases at V and 3 bases at J, leaving 3 bases unmatched. The V gene's germline CDR1 is SGHTA and CDR2 FQGNSA. The CDR3 runs 14 residues. The CDR3 sequence is CASSSSSGYNEQFF. CDR3 DNA: TGTGCCAGCAGCTCGTCTAGCGGCTACAATGAGCAGTTCTTC.

This rearrangement joins TRBV20-1 to TRBJ2-7, with a possible D match to TRBD1 (5 bases). Per germline, CDR1 DFQATT and CDR2 SNEGSKA (reference sequence). CDR3 length equals 12 residues. V was clipped by 2 bases and J by 3 bases, with 8 bases between them. Here the CDR3 reads CSARRTSYEQYF. The CDR3 region has the DNA TGCAGTGCTAGAAGGACAAGCTACGAGCAGTACTTC.

The V and J genes are TRBV6-5 and TRBJ2-1; the match to TRBD2 covers 8 bases. The CDR3 runs 16 residues. The germline CDR1 and CDR2 sequences are MNHEY and SVGAGI. V gave up 4 bases and J gave up 0 bases; unmatched junction bases: 5. The CDR3 loop reads CASSLVGGGSYNEQFF. The CDR3 coding sequence is TGTGCCAGCAGTTTAGTCGGGGGGGGCTCCTACAATGAGCAGTTCTTC.

V and J are TRBV6-2 or TRBV6-3 and TRBJ2-7; TRBD2 matches 12 bases. This CDR3 is 15 amino acids long. Looked up from germline, CDR1 is MNHEY and CDR2 is SVGEGT. The V gene end was trimmed by 7 bases and the J gene end by 1 base; junction bases not matched to a gene: 5. The CDR3 bases are TGTGCCAGCACCCTTGGACTAGCGGGATCCTACGAGCAGTACTTC. Amino acids: CASTLGLAGSYEQYF.

The genes are TRBV11-2 and TRBJ1-1; D ambiguous. CDR1 and CDR2 from the germline V gene are SGHAT and FQNNGV. V was shortened by 4 bases and J by 5 bases, with 8 bases between the two germline ends. The CDR3 consists of 12 residues. The DNA of the CDR3 is TGTGCCAGCAGCTACTGGGAAACTGAAGCTTTCTTT. Amino acids: CASSYWETEAFF.

The V and J genes are TRBV18 and TRBJ2-7, with 8 bases matching TRBD1. Per germline, CDR1 KGHSH and CDR2 LQKENI. CDR3 length equals 15 residues. Trimming took 5 bases from V and 6 from J; bases not matched to a gene: 12. CDR3 nucleotides: TGTGCCAGCTCAACAAGGGCGCAGGGGGCGGTCGAGCAGTACTTC. It specifies CASSTRAQGAVEQYF.